There are a few counts of the clone carrying this TCR beta chain. Its antigen is currently unknown. This record belongs to a study of T-cell reconstitution after alpha-beta-depleted transplantation in children. Construction of the TCRbeta library involved unique molecular identifiers. TCRdb itself ran the PCR reads through MiXCR, one entry per CDR3 protein. This sample has approximately 230,000 distinct CDR3 sequences, with roughly a quarter found just once. Notes on the study in general: Surviving recipient cells, namely T cells and thymic progenitors, were the source of high day-60 TCRbeta diversity in some patients. By one year post-transplant, T-cell counts and diversity largely arose from T cells that were newly produced. By about two months after transplant, alpha-beta T cells reportedly arose from several hundred graft clones that had expanded.

This specimen was PBMCs, mostly from graft donor cells, taken 360 days after TCRalphabeta/CD19-depleted stem cell transplant. This sequence was found in a female patient between 2 and 10 years old who had a stem cell transplant for congenital amegakaryocytic thrombocytopenia, so the T cells may come from the graft donor.

The CDR3 loop reads CASSRGATSAEQFF. Written as DNA, the CDR3 is TGTGCCAGCAGTAGGGGGGCCACCTCAGCCGAGCAGTTCTTC. The V gene is TRBV6-1, the J gene TRBJ2-1; D possibly uses TRBD1 or TRBD2 (6 bases each). CDR3 length equals 14 residues. With 5 bases removed from V and 10 bases from J, the gap between germline ends came to 18 bases. Looked up from germline, CDR1 is MNHNS and CDR2 is SASEGT.